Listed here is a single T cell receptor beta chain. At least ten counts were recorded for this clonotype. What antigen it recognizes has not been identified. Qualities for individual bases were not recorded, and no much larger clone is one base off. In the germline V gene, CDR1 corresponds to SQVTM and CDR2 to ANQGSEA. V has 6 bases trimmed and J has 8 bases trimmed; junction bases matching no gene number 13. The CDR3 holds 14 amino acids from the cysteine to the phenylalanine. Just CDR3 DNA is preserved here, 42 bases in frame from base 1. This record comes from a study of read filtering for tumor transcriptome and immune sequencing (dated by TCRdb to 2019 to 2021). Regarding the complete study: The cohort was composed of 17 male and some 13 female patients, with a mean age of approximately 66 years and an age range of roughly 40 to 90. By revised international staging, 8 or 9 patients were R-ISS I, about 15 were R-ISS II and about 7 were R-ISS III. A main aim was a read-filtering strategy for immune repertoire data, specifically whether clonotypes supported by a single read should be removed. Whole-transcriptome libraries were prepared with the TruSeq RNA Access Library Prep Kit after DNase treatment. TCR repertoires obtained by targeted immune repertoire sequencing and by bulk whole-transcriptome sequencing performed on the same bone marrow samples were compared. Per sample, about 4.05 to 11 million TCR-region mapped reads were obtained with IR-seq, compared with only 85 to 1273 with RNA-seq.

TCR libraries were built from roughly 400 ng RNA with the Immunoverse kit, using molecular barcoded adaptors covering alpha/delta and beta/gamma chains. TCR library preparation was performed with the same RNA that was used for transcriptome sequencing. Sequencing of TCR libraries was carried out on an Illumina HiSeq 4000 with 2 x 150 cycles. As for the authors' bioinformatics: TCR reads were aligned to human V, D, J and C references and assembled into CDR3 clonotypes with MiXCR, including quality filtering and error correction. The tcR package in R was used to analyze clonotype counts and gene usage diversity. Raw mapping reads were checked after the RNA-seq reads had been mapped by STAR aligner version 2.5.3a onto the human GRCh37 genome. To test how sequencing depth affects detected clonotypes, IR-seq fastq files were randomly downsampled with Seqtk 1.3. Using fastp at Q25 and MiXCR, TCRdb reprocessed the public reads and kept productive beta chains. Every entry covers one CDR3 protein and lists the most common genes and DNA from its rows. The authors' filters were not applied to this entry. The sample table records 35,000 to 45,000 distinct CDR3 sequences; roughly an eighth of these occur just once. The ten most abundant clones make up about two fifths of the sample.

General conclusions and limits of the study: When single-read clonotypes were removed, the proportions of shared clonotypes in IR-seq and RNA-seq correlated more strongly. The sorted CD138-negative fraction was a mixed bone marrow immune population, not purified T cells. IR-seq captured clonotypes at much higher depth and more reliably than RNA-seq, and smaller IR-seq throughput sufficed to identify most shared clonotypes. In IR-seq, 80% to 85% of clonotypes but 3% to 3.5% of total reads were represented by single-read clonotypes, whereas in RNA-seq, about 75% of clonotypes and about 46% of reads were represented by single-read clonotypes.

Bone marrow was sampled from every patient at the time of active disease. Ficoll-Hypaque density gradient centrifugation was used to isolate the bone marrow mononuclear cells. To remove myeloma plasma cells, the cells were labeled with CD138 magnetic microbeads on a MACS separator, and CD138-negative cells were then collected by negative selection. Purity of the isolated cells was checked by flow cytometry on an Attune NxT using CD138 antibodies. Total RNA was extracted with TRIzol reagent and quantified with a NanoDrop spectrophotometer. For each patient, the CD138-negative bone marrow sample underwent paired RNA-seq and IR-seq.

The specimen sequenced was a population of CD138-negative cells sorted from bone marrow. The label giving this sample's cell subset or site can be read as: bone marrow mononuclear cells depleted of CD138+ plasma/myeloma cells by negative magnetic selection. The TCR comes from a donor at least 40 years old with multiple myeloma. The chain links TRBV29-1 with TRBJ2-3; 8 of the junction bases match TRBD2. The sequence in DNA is TGCAGCGTCGGCCAGGGACTAGAAGTCGCTACGCAGTATTTT. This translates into CSVGQGLEVATQYF.